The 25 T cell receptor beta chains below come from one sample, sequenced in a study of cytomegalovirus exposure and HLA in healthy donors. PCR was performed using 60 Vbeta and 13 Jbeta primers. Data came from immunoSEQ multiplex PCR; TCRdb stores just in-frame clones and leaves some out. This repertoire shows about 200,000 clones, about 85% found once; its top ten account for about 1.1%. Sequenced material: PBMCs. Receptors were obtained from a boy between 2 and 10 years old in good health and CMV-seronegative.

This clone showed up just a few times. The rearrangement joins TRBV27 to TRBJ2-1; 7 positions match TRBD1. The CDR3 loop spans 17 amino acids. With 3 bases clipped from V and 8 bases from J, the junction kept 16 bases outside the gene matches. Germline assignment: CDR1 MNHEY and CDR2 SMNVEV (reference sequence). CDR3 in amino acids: CASSFESIRQGSHEQFF. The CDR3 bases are TGTGCCAGCAGTTTCGAGAGTATCAGACAGGGTTCACATGAGCAGTTCTTC.

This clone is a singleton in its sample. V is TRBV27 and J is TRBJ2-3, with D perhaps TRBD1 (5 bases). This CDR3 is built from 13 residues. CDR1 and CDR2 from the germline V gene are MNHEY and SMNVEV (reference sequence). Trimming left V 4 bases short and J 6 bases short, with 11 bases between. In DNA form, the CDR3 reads TGTGCCAGCAGTTCCAGGGCGGTGGATACGCAGTATTTT. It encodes CASSSRAVDTQYF.

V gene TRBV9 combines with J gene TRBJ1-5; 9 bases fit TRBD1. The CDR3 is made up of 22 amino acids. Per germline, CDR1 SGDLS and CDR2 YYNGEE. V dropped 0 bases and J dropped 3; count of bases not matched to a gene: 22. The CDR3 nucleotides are TGTGCCAGCAGCGTAGCTTCGTGTAAGTGGGGACAGGGCTCCGATGACAATCAGCCCCAGCATTTT. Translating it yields CASSVASCKWGQGSDDNQPQHF.

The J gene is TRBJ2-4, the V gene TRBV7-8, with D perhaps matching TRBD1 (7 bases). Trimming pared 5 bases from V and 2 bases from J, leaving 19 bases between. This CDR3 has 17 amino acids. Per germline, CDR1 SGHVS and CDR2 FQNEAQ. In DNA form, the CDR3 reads TGTGCCAGCAGCCGGCCGGAGGGGGCAGGGTCCAAAAACATTCAGTACTTC. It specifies CASSRPEGAGSKNIQYF.

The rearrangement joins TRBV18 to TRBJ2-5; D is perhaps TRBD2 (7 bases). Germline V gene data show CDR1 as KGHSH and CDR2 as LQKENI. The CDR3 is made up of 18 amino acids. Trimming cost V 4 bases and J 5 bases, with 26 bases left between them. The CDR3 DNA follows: TGTGCCAGCTCACGCAGTGGAGGCGCGGGGGCCCTGCTGGAGACCCAGTACTTC. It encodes CASSRSGGAGALLETQYF.

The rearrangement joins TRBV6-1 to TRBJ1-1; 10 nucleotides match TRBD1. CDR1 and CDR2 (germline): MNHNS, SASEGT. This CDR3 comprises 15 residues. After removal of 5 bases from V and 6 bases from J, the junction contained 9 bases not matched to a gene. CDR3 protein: CASSSFRGQGPEAFF. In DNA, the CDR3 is TGTGCCAGCAGTTCCTTCCGGGGACAGGGGCCTGAAGCTTTCTTT.

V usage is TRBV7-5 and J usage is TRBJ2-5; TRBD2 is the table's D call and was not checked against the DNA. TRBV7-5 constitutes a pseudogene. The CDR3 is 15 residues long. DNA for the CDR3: TGTGTCAGATGGAACCTAGCGGTATCAAAAGAGACCCAGTACTTC. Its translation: CVRWNLAVSKETQYF.

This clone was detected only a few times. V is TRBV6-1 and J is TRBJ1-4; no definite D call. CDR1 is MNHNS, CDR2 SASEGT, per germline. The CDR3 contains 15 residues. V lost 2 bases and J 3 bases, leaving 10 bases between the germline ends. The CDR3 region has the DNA TGTGCCAGCAGTGAACGACTTGGCCCTAATGAAAAACTGTTTTTT. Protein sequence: CASSERLGPNEKLFF.

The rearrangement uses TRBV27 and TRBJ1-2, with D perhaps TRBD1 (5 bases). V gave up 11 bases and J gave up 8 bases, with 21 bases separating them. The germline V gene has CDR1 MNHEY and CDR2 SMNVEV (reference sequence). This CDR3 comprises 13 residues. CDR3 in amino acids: CAGTGGERDGYTF. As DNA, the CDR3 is TGTGCCGGCACCGGCGGGGAGAGGGACGGCTACACCTTC.

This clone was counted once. CDR3 in amino acids: CASSGARQFF. As DNA, the CDR3 is TGTGCCAGCAGCGGGGCCCGGCAGTTCTTC. The rearrangement uses TRBV9 and TRBJ2-1; no clear D. The CDR3 consists of 10 residues. V was cut by 3 bases and J by 12 bases, with 7 bases left in between. In germline, CDR1 is SGDLS, CDR2 YYNGEE.

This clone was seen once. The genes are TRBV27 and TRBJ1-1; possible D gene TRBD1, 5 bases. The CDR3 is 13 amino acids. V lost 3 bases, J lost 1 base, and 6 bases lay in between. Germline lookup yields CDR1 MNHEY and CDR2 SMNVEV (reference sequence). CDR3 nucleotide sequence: TGTGCCAGCAGTTTTCAGGGGAACACTGAAGCTTTCTTT. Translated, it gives CASSFQGNTEAFF.

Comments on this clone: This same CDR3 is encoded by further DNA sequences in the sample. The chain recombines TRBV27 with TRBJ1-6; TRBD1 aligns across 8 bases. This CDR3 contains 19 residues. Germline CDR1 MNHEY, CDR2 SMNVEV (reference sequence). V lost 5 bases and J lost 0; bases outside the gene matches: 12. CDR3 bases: TGTGCCAGCAGTCGCCGGGACAGGCTTACAAGCTCCTATAATTCACCCCTCCACTTT. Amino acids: CASSRRDRLTSSYNSPLHF.

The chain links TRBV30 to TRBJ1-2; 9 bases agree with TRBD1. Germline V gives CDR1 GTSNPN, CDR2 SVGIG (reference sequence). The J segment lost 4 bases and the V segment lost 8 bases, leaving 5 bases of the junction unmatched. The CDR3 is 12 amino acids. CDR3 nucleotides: TGTGCCAGCACAGGGGGCAGCTATGGCTACACCTTC. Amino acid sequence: CASTGGSYGYTF.

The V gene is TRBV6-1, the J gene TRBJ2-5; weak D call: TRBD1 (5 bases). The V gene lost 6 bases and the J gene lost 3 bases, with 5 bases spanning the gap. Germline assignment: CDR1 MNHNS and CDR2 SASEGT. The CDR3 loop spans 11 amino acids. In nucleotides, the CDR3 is TGTGCCAGCAGAGGGGAAGAGACCCAGTACTTC. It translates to CASRGEETQYF.

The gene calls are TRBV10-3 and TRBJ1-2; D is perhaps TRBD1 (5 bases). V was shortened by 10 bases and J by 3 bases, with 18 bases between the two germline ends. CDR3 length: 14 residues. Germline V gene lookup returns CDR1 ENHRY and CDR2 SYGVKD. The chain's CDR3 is CATASGTADYGYTF. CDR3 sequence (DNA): TGTGCCACCGCAAGCGGGACCGCCGACTATGGCTACACCTTC.

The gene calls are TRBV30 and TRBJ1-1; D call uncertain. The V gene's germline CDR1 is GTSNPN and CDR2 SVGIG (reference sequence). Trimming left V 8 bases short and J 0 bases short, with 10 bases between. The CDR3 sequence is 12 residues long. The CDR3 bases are TGTGCCATGCAGCGGATGAACACTGAAGCTTTCTTT. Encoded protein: CAMQRMNTEAFF.

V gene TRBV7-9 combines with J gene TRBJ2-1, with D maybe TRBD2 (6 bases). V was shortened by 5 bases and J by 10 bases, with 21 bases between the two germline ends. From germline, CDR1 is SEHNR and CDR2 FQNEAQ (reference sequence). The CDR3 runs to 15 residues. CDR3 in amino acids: CASSPPWGVKGEQFF. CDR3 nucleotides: TGTGCCAGCAGCCCCCCCTGGGGGGTAAAGGGCGAGCAGTTCTTC.

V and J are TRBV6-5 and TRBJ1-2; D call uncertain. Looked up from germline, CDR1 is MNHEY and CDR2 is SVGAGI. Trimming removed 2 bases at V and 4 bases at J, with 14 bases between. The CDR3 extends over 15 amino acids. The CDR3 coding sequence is TGTGCCAGCAGTTACCGGGAAAACAGTCGCTATGGCTACACCTTC. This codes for CASSYRENSRYGYTF.

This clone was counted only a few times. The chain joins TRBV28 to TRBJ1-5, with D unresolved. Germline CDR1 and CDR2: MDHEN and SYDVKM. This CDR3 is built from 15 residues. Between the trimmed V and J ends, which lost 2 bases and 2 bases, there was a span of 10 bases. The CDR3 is CASSLNWAGNQPQHF. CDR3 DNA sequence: TGTGCCAGCAGTTTAAATTGGGCCGGCAATCAGCCCCAGCATTTT.

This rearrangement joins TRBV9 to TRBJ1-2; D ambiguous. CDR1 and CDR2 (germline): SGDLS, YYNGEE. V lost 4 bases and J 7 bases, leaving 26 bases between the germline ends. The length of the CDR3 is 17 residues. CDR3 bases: TGTGCCAGCAGCCTTTCATTTAATCCGGGAGCTTCACGTGGCTACACCTTC. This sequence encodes CASSLSFNPGASRGYTF.

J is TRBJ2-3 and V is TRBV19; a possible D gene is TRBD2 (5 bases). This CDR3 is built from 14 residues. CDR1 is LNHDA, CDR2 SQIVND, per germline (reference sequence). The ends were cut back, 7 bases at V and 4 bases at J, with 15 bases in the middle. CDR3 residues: CASMRPARADTQYF. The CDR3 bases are TGTGCCAGTATGCGCCCCGCGAGGGCAGATACGCAGTATTTT.

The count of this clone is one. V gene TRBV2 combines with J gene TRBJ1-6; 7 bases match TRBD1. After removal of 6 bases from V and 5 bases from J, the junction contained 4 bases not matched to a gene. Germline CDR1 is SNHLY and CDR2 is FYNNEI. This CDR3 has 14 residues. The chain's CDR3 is CASREGAHNSPLHF. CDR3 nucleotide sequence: TGTGCCAGCAGGGAGGGGGCTCATAATTCACCCCTCCACTTT. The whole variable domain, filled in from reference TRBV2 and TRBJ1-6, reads EPEVTQTPSHQVTQMGQEVILRCVPISNHLYFYWYRQILGQKVEFLVSFYNNEISEKSEIFDDQFSVERPDGSNFTLKIRSTKLEDSAMYFCASREGAHNSPLHFGNGTRLTVT.

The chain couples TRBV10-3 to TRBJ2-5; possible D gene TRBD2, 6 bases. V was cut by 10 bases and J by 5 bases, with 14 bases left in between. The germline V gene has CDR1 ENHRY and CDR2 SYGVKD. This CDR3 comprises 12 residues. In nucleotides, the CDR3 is TGTGCCACGAAAGGCGGGGCGGAGACCCAGTACTTC. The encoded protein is CATKGGAETQYF.

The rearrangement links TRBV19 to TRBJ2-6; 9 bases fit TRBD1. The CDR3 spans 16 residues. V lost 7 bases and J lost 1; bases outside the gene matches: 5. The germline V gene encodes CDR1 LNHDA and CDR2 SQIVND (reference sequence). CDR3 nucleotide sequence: TGTGCCAGTACCTCCGGGACAGGGTCTGGGGCCAACGTCCTGACTTTC. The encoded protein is CASTSGTGSGANVLTF.

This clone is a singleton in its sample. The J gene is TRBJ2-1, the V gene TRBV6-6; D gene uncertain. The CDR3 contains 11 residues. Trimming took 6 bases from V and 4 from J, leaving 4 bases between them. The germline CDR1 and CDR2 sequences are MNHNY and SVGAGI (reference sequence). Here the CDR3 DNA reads TGTGCCAGCAGCCGTTACAATGAGCAGTTCTTC. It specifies CASSRYNEQFF.